This TCR beta chain was recovered during a study of cytomegalovirus exposure and HLA in healthy donors. Trimming at V came to 3 bases and at J to 10 bases, leaving 4 bases not matched to a gene. CDR1 SGHRS and CDR2 YFSETQ come from the germline V gene. The CDR3 has 14 amino acids. Donors counted as nominally healthy when sampled, yet unrecorded immune exposures were likely. Both 60 Vbeta primers and 13 Jbeta primers went into the PCR. Clones were sequenced by immunoSEQ multiplex PCR, and TCRdb holds only the in-frame ones, with some missing. The table records roughly 190,000 clones, roughly 9.4% of them present only once.

The chain has TRBV5-1 and TRBJ2-1; the match to TRBD2 covers 13 bases. The receptor was derived from a woman under 40 in good health and CMV-seropositive. Sequenced input: PBMCs. CDR3 sequence reads: CASSSGLAGEEQFF. In DNA, the CDR3 is TGCGCCAGCAGCTCCGGACTAGCGGGAGAAGAGCAGTTCTTC.